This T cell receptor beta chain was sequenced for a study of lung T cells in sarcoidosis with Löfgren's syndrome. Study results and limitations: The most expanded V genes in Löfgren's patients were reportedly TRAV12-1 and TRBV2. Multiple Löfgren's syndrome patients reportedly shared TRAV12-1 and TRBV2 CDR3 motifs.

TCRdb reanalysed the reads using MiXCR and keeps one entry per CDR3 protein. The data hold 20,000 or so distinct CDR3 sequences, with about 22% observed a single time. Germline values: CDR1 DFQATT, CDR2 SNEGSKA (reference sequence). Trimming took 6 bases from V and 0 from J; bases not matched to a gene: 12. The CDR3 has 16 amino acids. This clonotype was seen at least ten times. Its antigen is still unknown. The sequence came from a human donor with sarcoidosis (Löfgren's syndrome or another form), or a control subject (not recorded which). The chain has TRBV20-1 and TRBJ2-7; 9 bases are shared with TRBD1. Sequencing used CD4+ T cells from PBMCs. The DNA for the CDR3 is TGCAGTGCCCGGGAATATGGACAGGGGAGCTCCTACGAGCAGTACTTC. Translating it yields CSAREYGQGSSYEQYF.